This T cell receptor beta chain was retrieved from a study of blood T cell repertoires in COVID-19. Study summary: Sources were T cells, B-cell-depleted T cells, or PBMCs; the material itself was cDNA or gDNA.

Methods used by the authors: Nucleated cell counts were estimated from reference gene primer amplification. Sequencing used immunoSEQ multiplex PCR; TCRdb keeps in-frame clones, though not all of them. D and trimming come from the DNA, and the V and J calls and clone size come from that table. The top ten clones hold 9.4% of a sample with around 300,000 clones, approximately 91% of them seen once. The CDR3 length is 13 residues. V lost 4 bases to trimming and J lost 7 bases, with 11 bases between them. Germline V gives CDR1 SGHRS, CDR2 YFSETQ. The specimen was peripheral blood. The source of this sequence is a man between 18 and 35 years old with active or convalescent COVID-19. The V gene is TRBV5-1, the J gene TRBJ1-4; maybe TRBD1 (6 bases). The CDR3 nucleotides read TGCGCCAGCAGCCAGGGGAGCAGTGAAAAACTGTTTTTT. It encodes CASSQGSSEKLFF.